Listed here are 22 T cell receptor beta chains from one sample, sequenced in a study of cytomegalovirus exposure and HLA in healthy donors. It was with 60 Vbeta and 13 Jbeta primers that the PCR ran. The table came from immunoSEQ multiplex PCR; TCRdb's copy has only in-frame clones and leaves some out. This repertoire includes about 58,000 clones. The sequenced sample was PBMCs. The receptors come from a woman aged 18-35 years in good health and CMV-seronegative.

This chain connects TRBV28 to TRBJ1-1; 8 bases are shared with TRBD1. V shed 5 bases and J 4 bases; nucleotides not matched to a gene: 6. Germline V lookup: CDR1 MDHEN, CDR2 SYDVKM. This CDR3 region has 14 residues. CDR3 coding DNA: TGTGCCAGCAGTACCCCAGGGGGCTCCACTGAAGCTTTCTTT. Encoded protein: CASSTPGGSTEAFF.

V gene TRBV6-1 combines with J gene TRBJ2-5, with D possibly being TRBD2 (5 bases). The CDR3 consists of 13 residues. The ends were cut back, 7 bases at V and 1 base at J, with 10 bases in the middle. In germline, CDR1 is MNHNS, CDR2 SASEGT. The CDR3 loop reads CASIWTLQETQYF. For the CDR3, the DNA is TGTGCCAGCATCTGGACTCTCCAAGAGACCCAGTACTTC.

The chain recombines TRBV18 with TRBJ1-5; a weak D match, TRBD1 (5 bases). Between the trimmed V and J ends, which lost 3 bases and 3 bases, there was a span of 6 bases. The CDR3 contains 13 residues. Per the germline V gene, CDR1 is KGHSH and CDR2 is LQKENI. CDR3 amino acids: CASSPDNNQPQHF. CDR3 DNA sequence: TGTGCCAGCTCACCGGACAACAATCAGCCCCAGCATTTT.

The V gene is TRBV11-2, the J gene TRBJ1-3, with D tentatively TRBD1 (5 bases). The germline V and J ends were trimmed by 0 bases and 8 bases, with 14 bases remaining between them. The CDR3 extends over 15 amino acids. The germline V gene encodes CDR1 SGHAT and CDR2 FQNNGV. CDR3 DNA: TGTGCCAGCAGCTTAGATTCCGCAGGGCGATACACCATATATTTT. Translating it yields CASSLDSAGRYTIYF.

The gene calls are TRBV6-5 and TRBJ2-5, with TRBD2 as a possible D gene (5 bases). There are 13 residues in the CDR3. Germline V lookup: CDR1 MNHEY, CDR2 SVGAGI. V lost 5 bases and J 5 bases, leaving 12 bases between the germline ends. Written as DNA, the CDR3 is TGTGCCAGCAGTGCCCCGGGAACGGAGACCCAGTACTTC. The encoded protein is CASSAPGTETQYF.

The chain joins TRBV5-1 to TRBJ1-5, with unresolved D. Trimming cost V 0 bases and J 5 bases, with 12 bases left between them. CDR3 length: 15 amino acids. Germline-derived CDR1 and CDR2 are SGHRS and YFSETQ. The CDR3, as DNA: TGCGCCAGCAGCTTGGATAATCAGCGAGATCAGCCCCAGCATTTT. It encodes CASSLDNQRDQPQHF. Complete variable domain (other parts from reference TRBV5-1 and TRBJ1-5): KAGVTQTPRYLIKTRGQQVTLSCSPISGHRSVSWYQQTPGQGLQFLFEYFSETQRNKGNFPGRFSGRQFSNSRSEMNVSTLELGDSALYLCASSLDNQRDQPQHFGDGTRLSIL.

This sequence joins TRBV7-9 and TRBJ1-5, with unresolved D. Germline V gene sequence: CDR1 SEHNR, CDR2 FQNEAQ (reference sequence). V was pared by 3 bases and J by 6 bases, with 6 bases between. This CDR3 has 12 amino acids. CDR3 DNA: TGTGCCAGCAGCTTTTCTATTCAGCCCCAGCATTTT. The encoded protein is CASSFSIQPQHF.

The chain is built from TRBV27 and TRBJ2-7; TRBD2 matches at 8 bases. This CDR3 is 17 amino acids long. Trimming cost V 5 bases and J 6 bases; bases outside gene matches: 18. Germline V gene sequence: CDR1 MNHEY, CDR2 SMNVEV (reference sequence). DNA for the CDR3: TGTGCCAGCAGTCCCCTTAGGGTAGCGGGAAGGGTTCTCGAGCAGTACTTC. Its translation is CASSPLRVAGRVLEQYF.

CDR3 coding DNA: TGTGCCAGTAGTATCCTAAATTCACCCCTCCACTTT. It codes for CASSILNSPLHF. The gene calls are TRBV19 and TRBJ1-6; D remains unclear. The CDR3 loop spans 12 amino acids. Trimming cost V 3 bases and J 7 bases, with 4 bases left between them. Germline CDR1 reads LNHDA; CDR2 reads SQIVND (reference sequence).

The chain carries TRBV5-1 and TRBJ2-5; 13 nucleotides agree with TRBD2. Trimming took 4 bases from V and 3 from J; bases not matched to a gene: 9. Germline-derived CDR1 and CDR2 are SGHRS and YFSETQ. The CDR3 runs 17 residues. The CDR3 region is CASSAGLAGAWEETQYF. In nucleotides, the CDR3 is TGCGCCAGCAGCGCCGGACTAGCGGGAGCTTGGGAAGAGACCCAGTACTTC. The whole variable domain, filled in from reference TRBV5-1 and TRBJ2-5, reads KAGVTQTPRYLIKTRGQQVTLSCSPISGHRSVSWYQQTPGQGLQFLFEYFSETQRNKGNFPGRFSGRQFSNSRSEMNVSTLELGDSALYLCASSAGLAGAWEETQYFGPGTRLLVL.

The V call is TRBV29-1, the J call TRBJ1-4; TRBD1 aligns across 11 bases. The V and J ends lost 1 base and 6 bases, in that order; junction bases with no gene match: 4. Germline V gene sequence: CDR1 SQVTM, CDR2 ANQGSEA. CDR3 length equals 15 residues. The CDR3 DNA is TGCAGCGTTGAAGTTGGGACAGGGGGGGATGAAAAACTGTTTTTT. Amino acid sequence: CSVEVGTGGDEKLFF.

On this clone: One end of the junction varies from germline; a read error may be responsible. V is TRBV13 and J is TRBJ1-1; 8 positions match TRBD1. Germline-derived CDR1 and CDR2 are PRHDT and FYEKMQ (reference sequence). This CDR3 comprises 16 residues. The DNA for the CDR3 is TGTGCCAGCAGCTTTCGGCAGGGGGCGACTGAGGGTGAAGATTTCTTT. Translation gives CASSFRQGATEGEDFF.

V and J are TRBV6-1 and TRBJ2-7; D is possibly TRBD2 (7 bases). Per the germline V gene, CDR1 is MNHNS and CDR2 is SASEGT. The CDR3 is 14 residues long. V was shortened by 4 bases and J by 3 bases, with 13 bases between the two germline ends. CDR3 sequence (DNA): TGTGCCAGCAGTGTAGGGGGAGGGGTCTACGAGCAGTACTTC. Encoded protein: CASSVGGGVYEQYF.

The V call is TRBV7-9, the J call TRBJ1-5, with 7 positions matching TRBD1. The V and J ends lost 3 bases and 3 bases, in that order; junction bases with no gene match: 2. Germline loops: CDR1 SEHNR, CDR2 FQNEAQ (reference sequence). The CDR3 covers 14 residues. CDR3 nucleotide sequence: TGTGCCAGCAGCTTGGGACAGATCAATCAGCCCCAGCATTTT. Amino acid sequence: CASSLGQINQPQHF.

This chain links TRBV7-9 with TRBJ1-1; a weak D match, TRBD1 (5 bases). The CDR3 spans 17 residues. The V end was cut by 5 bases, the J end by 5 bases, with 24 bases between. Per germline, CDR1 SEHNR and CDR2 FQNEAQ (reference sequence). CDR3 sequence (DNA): TGTGCCAGCAGCCTGCGTCCGGGGGTTAATTCGGGGACTGAAGCTTTCTTT. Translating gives CASSLRPGVNSGTEAFF.

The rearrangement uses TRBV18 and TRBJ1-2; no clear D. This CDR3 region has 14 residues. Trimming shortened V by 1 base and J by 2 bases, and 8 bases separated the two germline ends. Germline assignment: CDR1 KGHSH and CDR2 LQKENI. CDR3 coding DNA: TGTGCCAGCTCACCACTTCCAGCGAACTATGGCTACACCTTC. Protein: CASSPLPANYGYTF.

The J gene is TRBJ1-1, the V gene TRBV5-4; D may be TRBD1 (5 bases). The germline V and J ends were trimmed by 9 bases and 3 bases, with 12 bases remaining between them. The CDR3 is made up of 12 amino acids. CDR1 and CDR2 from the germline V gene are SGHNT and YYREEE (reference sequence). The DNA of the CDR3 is TGTGCCATCGGGACTTCTCACACTGAAGCTTTCTTT. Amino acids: CAIGTSHTEAFF.

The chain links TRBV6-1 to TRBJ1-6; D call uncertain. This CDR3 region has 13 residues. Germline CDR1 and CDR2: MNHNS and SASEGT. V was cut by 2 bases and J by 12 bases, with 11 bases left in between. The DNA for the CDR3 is TGTGCCAGCAGTGAAAAACGCCCTAGACCCCTCCACTTT. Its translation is CASSEKRPRPLHF.

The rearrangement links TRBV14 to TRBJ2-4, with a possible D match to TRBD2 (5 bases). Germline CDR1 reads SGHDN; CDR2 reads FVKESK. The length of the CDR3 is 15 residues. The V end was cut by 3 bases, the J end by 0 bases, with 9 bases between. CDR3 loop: CASSQPGLAKNIQYF. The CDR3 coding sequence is TGTGCCAGCAGCCAGCCTGGACTAGCCAAAAACATTCAGTACTTC.

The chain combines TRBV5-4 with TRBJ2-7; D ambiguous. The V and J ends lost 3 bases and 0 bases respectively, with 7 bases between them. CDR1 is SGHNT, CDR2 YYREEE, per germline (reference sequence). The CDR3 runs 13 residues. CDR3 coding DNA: TGTGCCAGCAGCTCTCAGAACTCCTACGAGCAGTACTTC. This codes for CASSSQNSYEQYF.

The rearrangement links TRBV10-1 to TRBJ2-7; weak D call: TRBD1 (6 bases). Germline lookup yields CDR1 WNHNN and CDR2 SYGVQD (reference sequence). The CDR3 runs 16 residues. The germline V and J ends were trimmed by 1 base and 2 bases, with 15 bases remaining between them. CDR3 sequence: CASSELGQGNPYEQYF. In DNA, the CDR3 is TGCGCCAGCAGTGAGTTAGGGCAGGGGAACCCCTACGAGCAGTACTTC.

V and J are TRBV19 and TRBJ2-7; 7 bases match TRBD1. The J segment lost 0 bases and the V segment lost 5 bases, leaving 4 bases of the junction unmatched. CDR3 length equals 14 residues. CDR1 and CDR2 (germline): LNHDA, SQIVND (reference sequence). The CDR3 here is CASSHRGTSYEQYF. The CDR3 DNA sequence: TGTGCCAGTAGTCACAGGGGCACCTCCTACGAGCAGTACTTC. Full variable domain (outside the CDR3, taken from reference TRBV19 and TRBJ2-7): DGGITQSPKYLFRKEGQNVTLSCEQNLNHDAMYWYRQDPGQGLRLIYYSQIVNDFQKGDIAEGYSVSREKKESFPLTVTSAQKNPTAFYLCASSHRGTSYEQYFGPGTRLTVT.